The 8 T cell receptor beta chains in this list originate from one sample, sequenced in a study of CD8+CD57+ T cells in acquired aplastic anemia. Patients included in sequencing had previously demonstrated CD8+CD57+ cell expansion by flow cytometry. Using genomic DNA as the template, TCR beta VDJ and CDR3 profiling was carried out. Using its own MiXCR run on the reads, TCRdb lists one record per CDR3 protein. Of about 270,000 distinct CDR3 sequences listed, approximately 79% are singletons. The sequenced material came from sorted CD4+, CD8+, or CD8+CD57+ T cells (not recorded which) from PBMCs. These receptors all come from a human donor with aplastic anemia.

This clonotype showed up just a few times. Because the CDR3's place on the DNA is in doubt, the DNA is left out and the CDR3 is given as listed by TCRdb. The gene calls are TRBV13 and TRBJ2-1; TRBD1 is the table's D call and was not checked against the DNA. The CDR3 is made up of 22 amino acids, end residues included. The V gene's germline CDR1 is PRHDT and CDR2 FYEKMQ (reference sequence). CDR3 protein: CDSSFYICSARDLRTANNEQFF.

This clonotype came up once. The chain employs TRBV7-3 and TRBJ2-7; D is possibly TRBD1 (6 bases). Germline V gives CDR1 SGHTA, CDR2 FQGTGA. Trimming cost V 6 bases and J 3 bases, with 15 bases left between them. The CDR3 is made up of 14 amino acids. CDR3 region: CASSIRDIDYEQYF. The CDR3 region has the DNA TGTGCCAGCAGTATACGGGACATCGACTACGAGCAGTACTTC.

This chain connects TRBV24-1 to TRBJ1-5; TRBD1 aligns across 10 bases. This CDR3 comprises 16 residues. Germline-derived CDR1 and CDR2 are KGHDR and SFDVKD. Trimming took 5 bases from V and 2 from J; bases not matched to a gene: 5. The chain's CDR3 is CATSGTGGVRNQPQHF. In DNA, the CDR3 is TGTGCCACCAGTGGGACAGGGGGGGTCCGCAATCAGCCCCAGCATTTT.

The rearrangement joins TRBV15 to TRBJ2-1; possibly TRBD1 or TRBD2 for D (5 bases each). Matching the DNA end better, TRBJ2-7 makes the J call doubtful. The CDR3 has 14 amino acids. CDR1 is LNHNV, CDR2 YYDKDF, per germline (reference sequence). The CDR3 spells CATTGRGLDNEQYF. Here the CDR3 DNA reads TGTGCCACCACTGGCCGGGGCCTAGACAATGAGCAGTACTTC.

The rearrangement uses TRBV9 and TRBJ1-3, with TRBD1 as a possible D gene (6 bases). CDR3 length equals 16 residues. Per germline, CDR1 SGDLS and CDR2 YYNGEE. The germline V and J ends were trimmed by 7 bases and 6 bases, with 23 bases remaining between them. CDR3 residues: CASRESGAGAVNTIYF. CDR3 DNA sequence: TGTGCCAGCCGCGAGTCGGGGGCAGGGGCTGTAAACACCATATATTTT. Combining the CDR3 with reference TRBV9 and TRBJ1-3 gives the whole variable domain DSGVTQTPKHLITATGQRVTLRCSPRSGDLSVYWYQQSLDQGLQFLIQYYNGEERAKGNILERFSAQQFPDLHSELNLSSLELGDSALYFCASRESGAGAVNTIYFGEGSWLTVV.

The chain recombines TRBV7-9 with TRBJ2-1; D is possibly TRBD2 (6 bases). Looked up from germline, CDR1 is SEHNR and CDR2 is FQNEAQ (reference sequence). V dropped 3 bases and J dropped 6 bases, with 24 bases sitting between them. The CDR3 contains 18 residues. CDR3 in amino acids: CASSFTAPRDSRSNEQFF. The CDR3 DNA sequence: TGTGCCAGCAGCTTCACTGCCCCCCGGGACTCCCGCTCCAATGAGCAGTTCTTC.

V gene TRBV11-3 combines with J gene TRBJ2-7; maybe TRBD1 (5 bases). The CDR3 is made up of 14 amino acids. V lost 5 bases and J lost 2, with 13 bases in between. Germline CDR1 reads SGHNT; CDR2 reads YENEEA. CDR3 amino acids: CASSVGLTAYEQYF. The CDR3 coding sequence is TGTGCCAGCAGCGTAGGGCTGACAGCCTACGAGCAGTACTTC.

The rearrangement uses TRBV5-6 and TRBJ2-1; a weak D match, TRBD2 (5 bases). CDR1 is SGHDT, CDR2 YYEEEE, per germline. This CDR3 has 12 amino acids. V was cut by 0 bases and J by 8 bases, with 6 bases left in between. CDR3 amino acids: CASSLVRDEQFF. The DNA for the CDR3 is TGTGCCAGCAGCTTGGTGAGGGATGAGCAGTTCTTC.